What follows are 8 T cell receptor beta chains derived from one specimen sequenced in a study of technical replicates of blood from several donors listed by TCRdb under 2017. Libraries came from the immunoSEQ multiplex PCR assay. TCRdb limited this immuneACCESS table to in-frame rearrangements with V and J called. A share of clones is missing; checked studies link under half to unresolved V genes, and the rest is unexplained. The sample data list tens of thousands of clones, and roughly 90% of these were observed just once. The ten largest clones add up to 0.36% of the sample. Material for sequencing was T cells isolated from PBMCs. All receptors come from a human donor in good health.

The chain couples TRBV10-1 to TRBJ2-1; D is possibly TRBD1 (7 bases). CDR3 length: 15 residues. CDR1 and CDR2 from the germline V gene are WNHNN and SYGVQD (reference sequence). The V end lost 2 bases, the J end lost 4 bases, and 12 bases lay between the germline ends. The CDR3 is CASSEQGGGYNEQFF. CDR3 coding DNA: TGCGCCAGCAGTGAGCAGGGGGGAGGTTACAATGAGCAGTTCTTC.

The CDR3 loop reads CASSPRGLDTDTQYF. The CDR3 nucleotides read TGTGCCAGCTCACCCAGGGGATTAGACACAGATACGCAGTATTTT. The chain uses TRBV18 and TRBJ2-3, with a tentative D call TRBD1 (6 bases). This CDR3 is built from 15 residues. Germline CDR1 reads KGHSH; CDR2 reads LQKENI. With 3 bases removed from V and 2 bases from J, the gap between germline ends came to 12 bases.

V gene TRBV4-2 combines with J gene TRBJ1-5, with 7 bases fitting TRBD1. Per the germline V gene, CDR1 is LGHNA and CDR2 is YNFKEQ. The CDR3 is made up of 15 amino acids. After removal of 0 bases from V and 5 bases from J, the junction contained 4 bases not matched to a gene. The CDR3 sequence is CASSQDGDSYQPQHF. The CDR3 DNA reads as TGTGCCAGCAGCCAAGATGGGGACAGCTATCAGCCCCAGCATTTT.

This chain uses TRBV6-1 with TRBJ1-5, with D possibly TRBD1 on 5 matching bases. V was clipped by 3 bases and J by 7 bases, with 13 bases between them. Germline V gene sequence: CDR1 MNHNS, CDR2 SASEGT. The CDR3 totals 14 residues. CDR3 nucleotides: TGTGCCAGCAGTGACTTTGACAGTGGACAGCCCCAGCATTTT. It translates to CASSDFDSGQPQHF.

The chain recombines TRBV11-3 with TRBJ2-3; 9 nucleotides match TRBD2. The CDR3 extends over 14 amino acids. CDR1 is SGHNT, CDR2 YENEEA, per germline. J lost 5 bases, V lost 6 bases, and 6 bases had no gene match. The CDR3 DNA follows: TGTGCCAGCAGTAGCGGGAGTTACAGAGATACGCAGTATTTT. Translation: CASSSGSYRDTQYF.

CDR3 protein: CASTSPTVAGTDTQYF. In DNA, the CDR3 is TGTGCCAGCACCTCACCGACAGTCGCAGGCACAGATACGCAGTATTTT. V gene TRBV5-4 combines with J gene TRBJ2-3, with D possibly being TRBD1 (5 bases). The CDR3 totals 16 residues. The V and J ends lost 6 bases and 1 base respectively, with 18 bases between them. Germline V gives CDR1 SGHNT, CDR2 YYREEE (reference sequence).

The chain combines TRBV10-3 with TRBJ1-2, with TRBD1 as a possible D gene (5 bases). CDR3 size: 14 residues. The V gene's germline CDR1 is ENHRY and CDR2 SYGVKD. The V gene lost 7 bases and the J gene lost 1 base, with 13 bases spanning the gap. CDR3 sequence reads: CAINPRGINYGYTF. The CDR3 region has the DNA TGTGCCATCAATCCTCGGGGGATTAACTATGGCTACACCTTC.

Only one count was recorded for this clone. The chain links TRBV19 to TRBJ1-1, with 8 bases aligning to TRBD1. J lost 0 bases, V lost 5 bases, and 8 bases had no gene match. Germline CDR1 and CDR2: LNHDA and SQIVND (reference sequence). The CDR3 contains 16 residues. The CDR3 nucleotides read TGTGCCAGTAGTGTAACCGGGACAGGACTGAACACTGAAGCTTTCTTT. It specifies CASSVTGTGLNTEAFF.